The entry below describes one T cell receptor beta chain. This entry belongs to a study of T cells in Graves' hyperthyroidism and ophthalmopathy. The CDR3 contains 15 residues. Germline CDR1 reads SEHNR; CDR2 reads FQNEAQ (reference sequence). Trimming shortened V by 5 bases and J by 4 bases, and 12 bases separated the two germline ends. Using 10 ml of fresh peripheral blood, PBMCs were prepared. Researchers amplified the TCR beta CDR3 regions from RNA transcripts. The study used the HTBI primer set for a first-round RT-PCR of the TCR CDR3. TCRdb fed the multiplex PCR reads into MiXCR, producing one record per CDR3 protein. The repertoire holds 700,000 to 950,000 distinct CDR3 sequences, with 35% as singletons.

The TCR comes from a woman between 40 and 50 years old with Graves' hyperthyroidism. What was sequenced was blood. V is TRBV7-9 and J is TRBJ1-6; D is unclear. The CDR3 loop reads CASSQEGGYNSPLHF. The CDR3 DNA reads TGTGCCAGCAGCCAAGAAGGAGGGTATAATTCACCCCTCCACTTT.